The rows below give T cell receptor beta chains drawn from one sample of a study of regulatory T cells in long-lasting Graves disease. Each CDR3 protein is one row after TCRdb ran MiXCR on the multiplex PCR reads. The sample contains 550,000 to 700,000 distinct CDR3 sequences, about 16% of which appear only once. This sample was shared with a second study, whose subject was T cells in Graves' hyperthyroidism and ophthalmopathy.

The input for sequencing was peripheral blood mononuclear cells (PBMCs), taken at new diagnosis, from a patient treated with antithyroid drugs. The receptor source for this set is a man aged 18 to 29 with Graves disease. Both conserved end residues are part of each CDR3. A D gene is named only where the DNA matches it firmly. Part of the rows lack a size; the others show once, few, many or a class for expanded clones.

j_gene | d_gene | abundance | v_gene | CDR3aa | CDR3nt
TRBJ2-1 | TRBD2 | few | TRBV20-1 | CSAQTSGSRNEQFF | TGCAGTGCCCAGACGAGCGGGAGTAGAAATGAGCAGTTCTTC
TRBJ2-7 | NA | NA | TRBV27 | CASSTRAVYEQYF | TGTGCCAGCAGTACCCGGGCGGTGTACGAGCAGTACTTC
TRBJ2-1 | NA | many | TRBV30 | CAWCPIGDNEQFF | TGTGCCTGGTGCCCCATAGGCGACAATGAGCAGTTCTTC
TRBJ2-7 | TRBD1 | NA | TRBV7-8 | CASSPPGQGMYF | TGTGCCAGCAGCCCTCCCGGACAGGGAATGTACTTC
TRBJ2-5 | TRBD2 | few | TRBV3-1 | CANSQDLVVAGVETQYF | TGTGCCAACAGCCAAGATCTGGTGGTAGCGGGAGTGGAGACCCAGTACTTC
TRBJ1-5 | NA | few | TRBV7-9 | CASTPLDSNQPQHF | TGTGCCAGCACCCCCCTCGATAGCAATCAGCCCCAGCATTTT
TRBJ2-2 | NA | few | TRBV29-1 | CSSLGQNTGELFF | TGCAGCTCCCTGGGACAGAACACCGGGGAGCTGTTTTTT
TRBJ2-5 | NA | many | TRBV13 | CASSGGAETETQYF | TGTGCCAGCAGCGGTGGTGCGGAGACGGAGACCCAGTACTTC
TRBJ1-1 | NA | few | TRBV19 | CATTRAGERTEAFF | TGTGCCACCACACGGGCCGGGGAGAGAACTGAAGCTTTCTTT
TRBJ2-2 | NA | many | TRBV7-3 | CASSLRGSHTGELFF | TGTGCCAGCAGCCTCCGGGGGTCCCACACCGGGGAGCTGTTTTTT
TRBJ2-5 | TRBD1 | once | TRBV5-1 | CASSFGQGIGETQYF | TGCGCCAGCAGCTTTGGACAGGGGATTGGGGAGACCCAGTACTTC
TRBJ1-1 | TRBD1 | NA | TRBV3-1 | CASSPREGARGAFF | TGTGCCAGCAGCCCAAGAGAGGGGGCTCGGGGGGCTTTCTTT
TRBJ2-7 | NA | many | TRBV20-1 | CSARKTGILYEQYF | TGCAGTGCCAGGAAAACAGGGATACTCTACGAGCAGTACTTC
TRBJ2-7 | NA | many | TRBV6-1 | CASRPGTRSSYEQYF | TGTGCCAGCAGGCCCGGGACACGGAGCTCCTACGAGCAGTACTTC
TRBJ2-3 | NA | NA | TRBV7-2 | CASSKTSRDSLTDTQCF | TGTGCCAGCAGCAAAACAAGCCGGGACTCCCTCACAGATACGCAGTGTTTT
TRBJ2-7 | TRBD2 | many | TRBV11-2 | CASSLAGLAGAEQYF | TGTGCCAGCAGCTTAGCGGGACTAGCGGGAGCCGAGCAGTACTTC
TRBJ2-7 | TRBD2 | NA | TRBV20-1 | CSAKVAPSGIYEQYF | TGCAGTGCTAAGGTAGCCCCTAGCGGGATTTACGAGCAGTACTTC
TRBJ1-5 | NA | NA | TRBV6-2/TRBV6-3 | CASSYTGGRNQPQHF | TGTGCCAGCAGTTACACCGGGGGACGCAATCAGCCCCAGCATTTT
TRBJ1-6 | NA | many | TRBV28 | CASSLSNAPLHF | TGTGCCAGCAGTTTGTCCAACGCACCCCTCCACTTT
TRBJ2-7 | TRBD2 | NA | TRBV13 | CASSKPGLAASYEQYF | TGTGCCAGCAGCAAACCGGGACTAGCGGCCTCCTACGAGCAGTACTTC
TRBJ1-5 | NA | few | TRBV29-1 | CSVGEYNQPQHF | TGCAGCGTTGGGGAGTACAATCAGCCCCAGCATTTT
TRBJ2-3 | TRBD1 | many | TRBV19 | CASSDRGFTDTQYF | TGTGCCAGTAGCGACAGGGGTTTCACAGATACGCAGTATTTT
TRBJ2-5 | TRBD2 | few | TRBV4-2 | CASSQDATSGRPQETQYF | TGTGCCAGCAGCCAAGATGCGACTAGCGGGAGGCCCCAAGAGACCCAGTACTTC
TRBJ2-1 | TRBD2 | NA | TRBV2 | CASMIGLAGGQKQFF | TGTGCCAGCATGATCGGACTAGCGGGAGGGCAAAAGCAGTTCTTC
TRBJ2-1 | NA | few | TRBV20-1 | CSAWGHEQFF | TGCAGTGCTTGGGGGCATGAGCAGTTCTTC
TRBJ2-7 | TRBD2 | few | TRBV20-1 | CSADGTSGRFSSYEQYF | TGCAGTGCTGACGGGACTAGCGGGAGGTTCAGCTCCTACGAGCAGTACTTC
TRBJ1-3 | NA | few | TRBV18 | CASSHGPSSGNTIYF | TGTGCCAGCTCCCACGGACCCAGCTCTGGAAACACCATATATTTT
TRBJ1-4 | TRBD1 | NA | TRBV11-2 | CASSSQTVGQGETNEKLFF | TGTGCCAGCAGCTCACAAACAGTGGGCCAGGGGGAGACTAATGAAAAACTGTTTTTT
TRBJ2-3 | NA | many | TRBV30 | CAWSETHTQYF | TGTGCCTGGAGTGAAACTCATACGCAGTATTTT
TRBJ2-7 | TRBD1 | many | TRBV5-5 | CASSLYPDRPREQYF | TGTGCCAGCAGCTTATATCCGGACAGGCCTCGCGAGCAGTACTTC
TRBJ1-6 | NA | few | TRBV2 | CASSKLMAGATDNSPLHF | TGTGCCAGCAGCAAACTGATGGCGGGGGCGACGGATAATTCACCCCTCCACTTT
TRBJ1-3 | NA | few | TRBV25-1 | CASGFAGNTIYF | TGTGCCAGCGGCTTCGCTGGAAACACCATATATTTT
TRBJ2-1 | TRBD2 | many | TRBV28 | CARLPGTSGVYNEQFF | TGTGCCAGATTGCCCGGGACTAGCGGAGTGTACAATGAGCAGTTCTTC
TRBJ1-2 | TRBD1 | many | TRBV27 | CASSSTPLTGGRSNYGYTF | TGTGCCAGCAGTTCCACCCCCCTGACAGGGGGAAGGTCTAACTATGGCTACACCTTC
TRBJ1-4 | TRBD1 | few | TRBV7-8 | CASSPMRTGNEKLFF | TGTGCCAGCAGCCCCATGAGGACAGGGAATGAAAAACTGTTTTTT
TRBJ2-1 | NA | many | TRBV4-1 | CASSRVADEQFF | TGCGCCAGCAGCCGCGTTGCCGATGAGCAGTTCTTC
TRBJ2-1 | NA | few | TRBV20-1 | CSVARTHDYNEQFF | TGCAGTGTTGCGCGGACCCACGACTACAATGAGCAGTTCTTC
TRBJ2-7 | TRBD2 | many | TRBV5-5 | CASSGRTSGYEQYF | TGTGCCAGCAGCGGCCGGACTAGCGGGTACGAGCAGTACTTC
TRBJ2-2 | NA | many | TRBV3-1 | CASSHSGTWDTGELFF | TGTGCCAGCAGCCATTCAGGGACGTGGGACACCGGGGAGCTGTTTTTT
TRBJ1-1 | TRBD1 | many | TRBV20-1 | CSASPGTGRTEAFF | TGCAGTGCTAGTCCCGGGACAGGGAGGACTGAAGCTTTCTTT
TRBJ2-3 | NA | many | TRBV27 | CASSGPGVLGTDTQYF | TGTGCCAGCAGTGGGCCGGGGGTTTTGGGTACAGATACGCAGTATTTT
TRBJ2-1 | NA | few | TRBV5-1 | CASSLVSKGYEQFF | TGCGCCAGCAGCTTGGTGTCAAAGGGGTATGAGCAGTTCTTC
TRBJ2-7 | TRBD2 | few | TRBV7-9 | CASSEGGTSGGNEQYF | TGTGCCAGCAGCGAAGGGGGGACTAGCGGGGGAAACGAGCAGTACTTC
TRBJ2-6 | NA | many | TRBV2 | CASSEEAIGANVLTF | TGTGCCAGCAGTGAAGAGGCAATTGGGGCCAACGTCCTGACTTTC
TRBJ1-2 | TRBD1 | NA | TRBV7-8 | CASSPQGGIAIGYTF | TGTGCCAGCAGCCCCCAGGGGGGAATCGCTATTGGCTACACCTTC
TRBJ2-2 | NA | NA | TRBV7-9 | CASSPRWDGELFF | TGTGCCAGCAGCCCCCGTTGGGACGGGGAGCTGTTTTTT
TRBJ1-2 | NA | NA | TRBV14 | CASSPGLDGYTF | TGTGCCAGCAGCCCCGGACTAGATGGCTACACCTTC
TRBJ2-7 | NA | NA | TRBV5-1 | CASTEAGLGYEQYF | TGCGCCAGCACTGAGGCGGGACTGGGATACGAGCAGTACTTC
TRBJ1-2 | NA | many | TRBV3-1 | CASSQDVLSYGYTF | TGTGCCAGCAGCCAAGATGTCTTAAGCTATGGCTACACCTTC
TRBJ2-7 | TRBD1 | many | TRBV5-1 | CASTTTGGTYEQYF | TGCGCCAGCACCACGACAGGGGGGACCTACGAGCAGTACTTC
TRBJ1-2 | TRBD1 | NA | TRBV5-1 | CASSSGQGAYGYTF | TGCGCCAGCAGCTCGGGACAGGGGGCCTATGGCTACACCTTC
TRBJ2-7 | NA | many | TRBV12-5 | CASGSGMSSYEQYF | TGTGCTAGTGGTTCAGGGATGAGCTCCTACGAGCAGTACTTC
TRBJ2-1 | TRBD2 | many | TRBV29-1 | CSVESGRGVEQFF | TGCAGCGTCGAGAGCGGGAGGGGTGTTGAGCAGTTCTTC
TRBJ2-4 | NA | few | TRBV28 | CASSLVRPQGKWGNIQYF | TGTGCCAGCAGTTTAGTTCGACCGCAGGGAAAATGGGGAAACATTCAGTACTTC
TRBJ2-5 | NA | many | TRBV7-9 | CASSTDRGALETQYF | TGTGCCAGCAGCACCGACCGGGGGGCTTTGGAGACCCAGTACTTC
TRBJ1-1 | TRBD1 | many | TRBV6-2/TRBV6-3 | CASSYGQGGMNTEAFF | TGTGCCAGCAGTTACGGACAGGGAGGTATGAACACTGAAGCTTTCTTT
TRBJ2-1 | NA | many | TRBV2 | CASRPNGEQFF | TGTGCCAGCAGACCCAACGGGGAGCAGTTCTTC